This is a list of T cell receptor beta chains from one sample in a study of blood T cells in healthy people across ages. Using its own MiXCR run on the 5' RACE reads, TCRdb lists one record per CDR3 protein. The sample yields about a million distinct CDR3 sequences, 45% to 50% seen once. Sample: blood. The source is a man aged 30 to 39 in good health. The CDR3 runs from the conserved cysteine through the conserved F or W. D genes are given only for firm matches. Clone size, where shown, is once, few, many, or a class for clones that have expanded.

abundance,d_gene,v_gene,j_gene,CDR3aa,CDR3nt
-,-,TRBV5-1,TRBJ2-3,CASMYDSSTDTQYF,TGCGCCAGCATGTATGACAGTAGCACAGATACGCAGTATTTT
once,-,TRBV28,TRBJ1-5,CASSSTAIQPQHF,TGTGCCAGCAGTTCGACCGCTATTCAGCCCCAGCATTTT
few,-,TRBV24-1,TRBJ1-4,CATQDSLGEKLFF,TGTGCCACCCAGGACAGCCTAGGGGAAAAACTGTTTTTT
-,-,TRBV4-1,TRBJ1-6,CASTDQVSSNSPLHF,TGCGCCAGTACGGACCAAGTCTCAAGTAATTCACCCCTCCACTTT
-,-,TRBV7-2,TRBJ1-5,CASSLWQRNQPQHF,TGTGCCAGCAGCTTATGGCAGCGCAATCAGCCCCAGCATTTT
few,-,TRBV4-3,TRBJ2-2,CASSHGSYNTGELFF,TGCGCCAGCAGCCACGGCAGCTACAACACCGGGGAGCTGTTTTTT
-,-,TRBV7-2,TRBJ1-2,CASSLTAGQGEEGYTF,TGTGCCAGCAGCTTAACGGCCGGGCAGGGAGAAGAGGGCTACACCTTC
many,-,TRBV4-1,TRBJ2-1,CASSQGQVSYNEQFF,TGCGCCAGCAGCCAAGGACAGGTCTCCTACAATGAGCAGTTCTTC
once,TRBD1,TRBV28,TRBJ1-2,CASSSPGQGFDGYTF,TGTGCCAGCAGTTCCCCGGGACAGGGGTTCGATGGCTACACCTTC
-,-,TRBV9,TRBJ2-7,CASSVGSGVEQYF,TGTGCCAGCAGCGTAGGCTCCGGGGTCGAGCAGTACTTC
-,-,TRBV7-6,TRBJ2-3,CASSSVSRTDTQYF,TGTGCCAGCAGCTCAGTCAGCCGCACAGATACGCAGTATTTT
-,TRBD1,TRBV4-2,TRBJ2-7,CASSARDRGVNEQYF,TGTGCCAGCAGCGCCCGGGACAGGGGGGTAAACGAGCAGTACTTC
-,TRBD1,TRBV28,TRBJ1-4,CASIHSFPGQGGWNEKLFF,TGTGCCAGCATCCACTCCTTCCCGGGACAGGGAGGATGGAATGAAAAACTGTTTTTT
once,-,TRBV21-1,TRBJ1-2,CASSKARRTGALYGYTF,TGTGCCAGCAGCAAAGCCAGGAGAACAGGGGCACTCTATGGCTACACCTTC
-,TRBD1,TRBV27,TRBJ1-2,CASSSAGQATYGYTF,TGTGCCAGCAGTTCGGCGGGACAGGCCACCTACGGCTACACCTTC
few,-,TRBV5-1,TRBJ2-5,CASSLFRGRETQYF,TGCGCCAGCAGCTTGTTCAGGGGAAGAGAGACCCAGTACTTC
-,TRBD1,TRBV5-1,TRBJ2-1,CASSFGTENNEQFF,TGCGCCAGCAGCTTTGGGACAGAAAACAATGAGCAGTTCTTC
-,TRBD2,TRBV4-2,TRBJ2-1,CASSQDLAGGYNEQFF,TGTGCCAGCAGCCAAGATTTAGCGGGGGGCTACAATGAGCAGTTCTTC
-,-,TRBV6-2/TRBV6-3,TRBJ2-1,CASRIDPKGNERFF,TGTGCCAGCCGTATAGACCCGAAGGGGAATGAGCGGTTCTTC
-,TRBD2,TRBV5-4,TRBJ2-3,CASSYGGAGVTDAQYF,TGTGCCAGCAGCTACGGCGGGGCGGGGGTTACAGATGCGCAGTATTTT
-,-,TRBV20-1,TRBJ2-7,CSAWVRDSYEQYF,TGCAGTGCTTGGGTCCGGGACTCCTACGAGCAGTACTTC
-,-,TRBV6-5,TRBJ2-3,CASSMSPGVGADTQYF,TGTGCCAGCAGTATGTCCCCGGGGGTCGGCGCAGATACGCAGTATTTT
-,-,TRBV7-3,TRBJ2-3,CASSLTFGDTQYF,TGTGCCAGCAGCTTAACGTTCGGGGATACGCAGTATTTT
-,-,TRBV6-5,TRBJ2-3,CASSPTFASTDTRYF,TGTGCCAGCAGTCCCACTTTTGCTAGCACAGATACGCGGTATTTT
-,TRBD2,TRBV12-3/TRBV12-4,TRBJ2-1,CASMVGLAEGEVYNEQFF,TGTGCCAGCATGGTGGGACTAGCGGAGGGGGAAGTATACAATGAGCAGTTCTTC
-,TRBD2,TRBV4-1,TRBJ2-1,CASSQDQWGTSAYNEQFF,TGCGCCAGCAGCCAAGATCAATGGGGGACTAGCGCCTACAATGAGCAGTTCTTC
-,TRBD1,TRBV6-1,TRBJ2-7,CASSDRDRRTYEQYF,TGTGCCAGCAGTGACCGGGACAGGCGTACCTACGAGCAGTACTTC
-,TRBD2,TRBV4-1,TRBJ2-2,CASSQESSGGATGELFF,TGCGCCAGCAGCCAAGAGAGTAGCGGGGGAGCCACCGGGGAGCTGTTTTTT
-,-,TRBV7-3,TRBJ2-1,CASSVKSGPNERFF,TGTGCCAGCAGCGTAAAAAGCGGCCCAAATGAGCGGTTCTTC
-,TRBD2,TRBV6-5,TRBJ2-7,CASSANNLAEEQYF,TGTGCCAGCAGTGCGAACAATCTAGCGGAGGAGCAGTACTTC
-,-,TRBV10-3,TRBJ1-5,CAISSRGSNQPQHF,TGTGCCATCAGTTCAAGAGGAAGCAATCAGCCCCAGCATTTT
-,-,TRBV20-1,TRBJ2-7,CSARPGVGEQYF,TGCAGTGCTAGACCGGGTGTGGGCGAGCAGTACTTC
few,TRBD2,TRBV20-1,TRBJ2-7,CSARGLAGAYEQYF,TGCAGTGCTAGAGGGCTAGCGGGGGCCTACGAGCAGTACTTC
-,-,TRBV11-2,TRBJ1-2,CASSLDSTGGYTF,TGTGCCAGCAGCTTAGATAGTACCGGCGGCTACACCTTC
few,-,TRBV7-2,TRBJ1-1,CASSLEVPEAFF,TGTGCCAGCAGCTTAGAGGTCCCTGAAGCTTTCTTT
-,-,TRBV5-1,TRBJ1-1,CASSLGTRGKRSEAFF,TGCGCCAGCAGCTTGGGGACACGTGGAAAAAGATCTGAAGCTTTCTTT
-,-,TRBV6-2/TRBV6-3,TRBJ1-6,CASSYRGNNSPLHF,TGTGCCAGCAGTTACCGCGGGAATAATTCACCCCTCCACTTT
-,-,TRBV7-2,TRBJ2-1,CAGSPQRGNEQFF,TGTGCCGGCAGCCCGCAGCGAGGAAATGAGCAGTTCTTC
-,-,TRBV29-1,TRBJ2-7,CSAAEDGTADEQYF,TGCAGCGCCGCCGAAGACGGGACCGCGGACGAGCAGTACTTC
-,-,TRBV7-9,TRBJ1-2,CASSLRTEANYGYTF,TGTGCCAGCAGCTTAAGGACGGAAGCTAACTATGGCTACACCTTC
few,-,TRBV4-2,TRBJ2-1,CASSQYKDSSYNEQFF,TGTGCCAGCAGCCAATACAAGGACAGCTCCTACAATGAGCAGTTCTTC
-,TRBD2,TRBV12-3/TRBV12-4,TRBJ2-1,CASGTSGGNNEQFF,TGTGCCAGCGGAACTAGCGGGGGAAACAATGAGCAGTTCTTC